This T cell receptor beta chain is from a study of T cell responses to AZD1222 COVID-19 vaccine. Findings and caveats of the study: Seropositive at baseline were only 5 or 6 AZD1222 recipients. In a largely white British group with more females than males, clonal diversity was possibly underestimated. Across the whole spike, CD4 TCRs peaked at regions 160-218 and 743-854.

Germline CDR1 reads SGHTA; CDR2 reads FQGNSA. Trimming stripped 0 bases from V and 0 bases from J, with 4 bases between. This CDR3 contains 14 residues. Repertoires were generated with immunoSEQ multiplex PCR, while TCRdb's copy carries only in-frame clones and drops some. This table has about 120,000 clones, just under 90% appearing once. As regards this clone: The antigen remains undetermined.

V and J are TRBV7-2 and TRBJ2-3; D unresolved. This receptor was obtained from an adult in good health. The sequenced sample was peripheral blood, obtained on day 0 of AZD1222 vaccination. The CDR3 loop is CASSLAHSTDTQYF. In nucleotides, the CDR3 is TGTGCCAGCAGCTTAGCGCACAGCACAGATACGCAGTATTTT.